This T cell receptor beta chain stems from a study of cytomegalovirus exposure and HLA in healthy donors. The J segment lost 6 bases and the V segment lost 6 bases, leaving 10 bases of the junction unmatched. The CDR3 has 13 amino acids. CDR1 SQVTM and CDR2 ANQGSEA come from the germline V gene. With 60 Vbeta and 13 Jbeta primers, the PCR was carried out. The assay was immunoSEQ multiplex PCR, and TCRdb's table has in-frame clones only and misses some. The sample includes about 160,000 clones, roughly 80% of them seen just once. Points on this clone: Its target is unknown.

Study-level findings and limits: A few V segments could not be told apart, such as TRBV6-2 and TRBV6-3, and were left out. Within an earlier analysis, most TCR beta V segments proved productive either about 87% or about 30% of the time. Information on immune exposure was restricted to one variable (CMV serostatus). Per a later analysis, under 20,000 TCR beta sequences showed association with HLA alleles at 0.05 false discovery rate.

Sequencing was performed on PBMCs. This TCR came from a girl aged 2 to 9 in good health and CMV-seropositive. J is TRBJ1-2 and V is TRBV29-1, with 7 nucleotides matching TRBD1. The CDR3 here is CSVDSPTGHGYTF. CDR3 sequence (DNA): TGCAGCGTGGACTCCCCGACAGGGCATGGCTACACCTTC.